Following are 27 T cell receptor beta chains from one sample sequenced in a study of T cells in Graves' hyperthyroidism and ophthalmopathy. What was amplified from RNA transcripts were TCR beta CDR3 regions. Carried out on the TCR CDR3, a first-round RT-PCR used the HTBI primer set. One entry per CDR3 protein results from TCRdb running MiXCR on the multiplex PCR reads. This table holds 600,000 to 700,000 distinct CDR3 sequences, 14% to 15% found once. Source material: blood. The origin of the receptors is a woman aged 40 to 49 with Graves' ophthalmopathy.

This clonotype showed up many times. The chain recombines TRBV27 with TRBJ1-5; TRBD1 is a possible D gene (6 bases). Looked up from germline, CDR1 is MNHEY and CDR2 is SMNVEV (reference sequence). V lost 2 bases and J lost 7, with 18 bases in between. The CDR3 is 16 amino acids. The chain's CDR3 is CASSLVGHREGQPQHF. The CDR3 DNA sequence: TGTGCCAGCAGTTTAGTGGGACACAGGGAGGGACAGCCCCAGCATTTT.

This clonotype was observed a handful of times. The gene calls are TRBV6-2 or TRBV6-3 and TRBJ1-5; D is possibly TRBD1 (5 bases). Between the trimmed V and J ends, which lost 6 bases and 0 bases, there was a span of 15 bases. CDR1 is MNHEY, CDR2 SVGEGT, per germline. This CDR3 is built from 16 residues. The CDR3 protein is CASRRGIGVSNQPQHF. CDR3 DNA sequence: TGTGCCAGCAGAAGGGGAATCGGCGTTAGCAATCAGCCCCAGCATTTT.

This clonotype has at least ten counts. Just one base apart from a much larger clone, this may be a read error. J is TRBJ2-2 and V is TRBV6-1; D is ambiguous. CDR3 length equals 13 residues. V lost 3 bases to trimming and J lost 1 base, with 3 bases between them. CDR1 and CDR2 from the germline V gene are MNHNS and SASEGT. The CDR3 DNA is TGTGCCAGCAGTGACGTGAACACCGGGGAGCTGTTTTTT. Its translation: CASSDVNTGELFF.

This clonotype appeared a few times. The rearrangement uses TRBV6-5 and TRBJ2-3; D is unresolved. The V end was cut by 2 bases, the J end by 0 bases, with 9 bases between. This CDR3 contains 15 residues. Germline V gene data show CDR1 as MNHEY and CDR2 as SVGAGI. The CDR3 DNA reads TGTGCCAGCAGTTACCGTTTTTCTAGCACAGATACGCAGTATTTT. Translation gives CASSYRFSSTDTQYF.

The chain is built from TRBV24-1 and TRBJ2-7, with unresolved D. Germline lookup yields CDR1 KGHDR and CDR2 SFDVKD. The CDR3 runs 13 residues. V was shortened by 2 bases and J by 3 bases, with 7 bases between the two germline ends. The DNA for the CDR3 is TGTGCCACCAGTGATTCACCGGGCTACGAGCAGTACTTC. This translates into CATSDSPGYEQYF.

DNA for the CDR3: TGTGCCAGCAGCCAAGCGACAGGGCCTTTCACTGAAGCTTTCTTT. The encoded protein is CASSQATGPFTEAFF. V usage is TRBV3-1 and J usage is TRBJ1-1, with 7 bases identical to TRBD1. CDR3 length equals 15 residues. The trim removed 1 base at V and 4 bases at J, leaving 6 bases unmatched. Germline assignment: CDR1 LGHDT and CDR2 YNNKEL (reference sequence).

This clonotype was picked up many times. V and J are TRBV30 and TRBJ2-5; 13 nucleotides align to TRBD2. The junction had 1 base not matched to a gene; V was cut back by 2 bases and J by 4 bases. Looked up from germline, CDR1 is GTSNPN and CDR2 is SVGIG (reference sequence). The CDR3 contains 14 residues. As DNA, the CDR3 is TGTGCCTGGAGTAGACTAGCGGGAGGAGAGACCCAGTACTTC. Translated: CAWSRLAGGETQYF.

This clonotype was seen at least ten times. This chain connects TRBV20-1 to TRBJ2-7, with a tentative D call TRBD2 (6 bases). Germline V gene sequence: CDR1 DFQATT, CDR2 SNEGSKA (reference sequence). The V gene lost 4 bases and the J gene lost 7 bases, with 20 bases spanning the gap. The CDR3 is 14 residues long. The CDR3 DNA reads TGCAGTGCTAACGGGCCTAGCGAGACCCAAGAGCAGTACTTC. It translates to CSANGPSETQEQYF.

This clonotype is a singleton in its sample. A much larger clone differs by one base, so this may be a read error. This rearrangement joins TRBV12-3 or TRBV12-4 to TRBJ1-1; D call uncertain. The CDR3 totals 13 residues. V lost 6 bases to trimming and J lost 2 bases, with 10 bases between them. The CDR3 region is CASRNGSNTEAFF. CDR3 bases: TGTGCCAGCAGGAATGGCAGTAACACTGAAGCTTTCTTT.

The sample holds many counts of this clonotype. V and J are TRBV20-1 and TRBJ1-2, with D perhaps matching TRBD1 (6 bases). Germline loops: CDR1 DFQATT, CDR2 SNEGSKA (reference sequence). The CDR3 totals 14 residues. Trimming stripped 2 bases from V and 4 bases from J, with 14 bases between. CDR3 bases: TGCAGTGCTAGAAGGGGGGGGTCTGTCTATGGCTACACCTTC. It codes for CSARRGGSVYGYTF.

This clonotype has ten or more counts. This rearrangement joins TRBV6-5 to TRBJ1-2, with D possibly TRBD1 on 5 matching bases. Between the trimmed V and J ends, which lost 2 bases and 7 bases, there was a span of 8 bases. Germline loops: CDR1 MNHEY, CDR2 SVGAGI. The CDR3 is made up of 12 amino acids. CDR3 nucleotide sequence: TGTGCCAGCAGTTACGGGGACGTTGGCTACACCTTC. It encodes CASSYGDVGYTF.

The chain carries TRBV2 and TRBJ2-7; 7 bases fit TRBD1. Germline V lookup: CDR1 SNHLY, CDR2 FYNNEI. V shed 5 bases and J 1 base; nucleotides not matched to a gene: 11. This CDR3 contains 16 residues. As DNA, the CDR3 is TGTGCCAGCAGTTACGTAGGACAGGCTTCTTCCTACGAGCAGTACTTC. Its protein is CASSYVGQASSYEQYF.

The chain carries TRBV12-3 or TRBV12-4 and TRBJ2-2; D uncertain. This CDR3 spans 18 amino acids. Trimming removed 7 bases at V and 2 bases at J, with 23 bases between. CDR3 protein: CASKFKEPNRPNTGELFF. CDR3 nucleotides: TGTGCCAGCAAATTTAAAGAACCCAACCGGCCCAACACCGGGGAGCTGTTTTTT.

At least ten counts were recorded for this clonotype. The chain employs TRBV28 and TRBJ2-7, with 10 bases lining up with TRBD1. V lost 5 bases and J lost 5; bases outside the gene matches: 6. Germline V lookup: CDR1 MDHEN, CDR2 SYDVKM. CDR3 length: 14 residues. The CDR3 here is CASSPGQGSDEQYF. CDR3 DNA: TGTGCCAGCAGTCCGGGACAGGGGTCGGACGAGCAGTACTTC.

The chain combines TRBV12-3 or TRBV12-4 with TRBJ2-5, with TRBD2 identical over 13 bases. The CDR3 is 16 amino acids. V dropped 5 bases and J dropped 3; count of bases not matched to a gene: 6. As DNA, the CDR3 is TGTGCCAGCAGTCCATACGGACTAGCGGGAGAAGAGACCCAGTACTTC. This sequence encodes CASSPYGLAGEETQYF.

Ten or more counts support this clonotype. The V and J genes are TRBV12-3 or TRBV12-4 and TRBJ1-6, with a weak D call TRBD1 (5 bases). V was pared by 6 bases and J by 7 bases, with 13 bases between. This CDR3 is 14 amino acids long. CDR3 coding DNA: TGTGCCAGCAGACACCCCGGGGACAATTCACCCCTCCACTTT. This encodes CASRHPGDNSPLHF.

Many counts were recorded for this clonotype. V gene TRBV6-2 or TRBV6-3 combines with J gene TRBJ2-2, with D uncertain. This CDR3 contains 17 residues. Germline V lookup: CDR1 MNHEY, CDR2 SVGEGT. Trimming removed 4 bases from V and 4 bases from J, with 19 bases in between. The CDR3 region has the DNA TGTGCCAGCAGTTCATGGCGCGAACCGAAGTCCACCGGGGAGCTGTTTTTT. This translates into CASSSWREPKSTGELFF.

This clonotype was recorded a few times. The V call is TRBV15, the J call TRBJ2-2; no reliable D call. There are 15 residues in the CDR3. Germline CDR1 reads LNHNV; CDR2 reads YYDKDF (reference sequence). Trimming left V 6 bases short and J 1 base short, with 12 bases between. CDR3 sequence: CATSTVQLNTGELFF. In DNA, the CDR3 is TGTGCCACCAGTACTGTTCAATTGAACACCGGGGAGCTGTTTTTT.

In its sample, this clonotype was seen many times. The chain links TRBV6-1 to TRBJ2-7, with 14 nucleotides matching TRBD2. The germline V gene has CDR1 MNHNS and CDR2 SASEGT. The length of the CDR3 is 14 residues. Trimming removed 7 bases from V and 6 bases from J; junction bases left unmatched: 5. The CDR3 DNA reads as TGTGCCAGCAAACTCGGACTAGCGGGAGGCGAGCAGTACTTC. Amino acids: CASKLGLAGGEQYF.

Ten or more counts support this clonotype. The CDR3, as DNA: TGTGCCAGCAGTTTAATTGCACATTTGAACACTGAAGCTTTCTTT. This gives the protein CASSLIAHLNTEAFF. The chain has TRBV28 and TRBJ1-1; D is uncertain. V shed 2 bases and J shed 0 bases, with 10 bases lying between them. Germline lookup yields CDR1 MDHEN and CDR2 SYDVKM. The CDR3 has 15 residues.

The sample holds many counts of this clonotype. The chain recombines TRBV5-1 with TRBJ2-2; D may be TRBD2 (6 bases). The CDR3 is 17 residues long. Per the germline V gene, CDR1 is SGHRS and CDR2 is YFSETQ. With 1 base removed from V and 2 bases from J, the gap between germline ends came to 15 bases. Here the CDR3 reads CASSLSWDSGNTGELFF. The CDR3 bases are TGCGCCAGCAGCTTGTCCTGGGATAGCGGAAACACCGGGGAGCTGTTTTTT.

This clonotype was seen ten or more times. The chain couples TRBV7-2 to TRBJ2-7; weak D call: TRBD2 (6 bases). Trimming took 5 bases from V and 3 from J, leaving 11 bases between them. CDR1 is SGHTA, CDR2 FQGNSA, per germline. The CDR3 is 13 amino acids. For the CDR3, the DNA is TGTGCCAGCAGCCCCACTAGCTACTACGAGCAGTACTTC. Its protein is CASSPTSYYEQYF.

In its sample, this clonotype was seen once. The chain joins TRBV13 to TRBJ1-2; D ambiguous. CDR1 is PRHDT, CDR2 FYEKMQ, per germline (reference sequence). The V end lost 0 bases, the J end lost 5 bases, and 16 bases lay between the germline ends. The CDR3 is made up of 16 amino acids. CDR3: CASSLGSGYRPYGYTF. In DNA, the CDR3 is TGTGCCAGCAGCTTAGGTTCAGGCTACCGCCCTTATGGCTACACCTTC.

This clonotype was seen repeatedly, ten times or more. V is TRBV3-1 and J is TRBJ1-2, with 8 bases that match TRBD1. This CDR3 spans 14 amino acids. Germline CDR1 LGHDT, CDR2 YNNKEL (reference sequence). The trim removed 4 bases at V and 5 bases at J, leaving 6 bases unmatched. CDR3 nucleotide sequence: TGTGCCAGCAGCCTGGGGACAGGATCATATGGCTACACCTTC. Translating it yields CASSLGTGSYGYTF.

This clonotype has ten or more counts. This chain joins TRBV12-3 or TRBV12-4 and TRBJ2-2, with 7 positions matching TRBD2. There are 16 residues in the CDR3. The ends lost 6 bases at V and 1 base at J; junction bases unmatched: 8. DNA for the CDR3: TGTGCCAGCAGCTGGGCGGGAGCGTTGAACACCGGGGAGCTGTTTTTT. As protein: CASSWAGALNTGELFF.

The chain carries TRBV7-2 and TRBJ1-2; perhaps TRBD1 as D (5 bases). V was shortened by 3 bases and J by 4 bases, with 15 bases between the two germline ends. Germline lookup yields CDR1 SGHTA and CDR2 FQGNSA. This CDR3 is 15 amino acids long. The CDR3 spells CASSFLPDSRYGYTF. For the CDR3, the DNA is TGTGCCAGCAGCTTTCTGCCAGACAGTCGCTATGGCTACACCTTC.

This clonotype has at least ten counts. V gene TRBV20-1 combines with J gene TRBJ2-7; no clear D gene. The V gene's germline CDR1 is DFQATT and CDR2 SNEGSKA (reference sequence). Trimming took off 2 bases at V and 2 bases at J, with 10 bases between the two ends. The CDR3 is made up of 13 amino acids. The CDR3 spells CSARKKTTYEQYF. The CDR3 DNA reads as TGCAGTGCTAGAAAAAAAACCACCTACGAGCAGTACTTC.